This T cell receptor beta chain was sequenced for a study of OX40 agonist ivuxolimab in advanced cancers. V was cut by 5 bases and J by 6 bases, with 14 bases left in between. The CDR3 covers 14 residues. Per germline, CDR1 LNHDA and CDR2 SQIVND (reference sequence). Data came from immunoSEQ multiplex PCR; TCRdb stores just in-frame clones and leaves some out. The repertoire has 75,000 to 80,000 clones, approximately 80% of them found once; the top ten carry around 2%. Sample: CD4+ or CD8+ T cells sorted from blood, taken in a trial of the OX40 agonist ivuxolimab. This clonotype was sampled from an adult with an advanced solid tumor such as melanoma, head and neck, liver or kidney cancer. This sequence joins TRBV19 and TRBJ1-5; D is unresolved. The CDR3 is CASSLPARGQPQHF. The CDR3 DNA sequence: TGTGCCAGTAGTTTACCAGCGAGAGGTCAGCCCCAGCATTTT.